This TCR beta chain originates from a study of cytomegalovirus exposure and HLA in healthy donors. Findings and caveats of the study: The presence/absence work took it that sequencing depth was about the same across donors. Most TCR beta V segments were productive about 90% or about 30% of the time in an earlier analysis.

Trimming removed 2 bases from V and 2 bases from J, with 4 bases in between. In germline, CDR1 is SGDLS, CDR2 YYNGEE. CDR3 length: 13 amino acids. Vbeta (60) and Jbeta (13) primers were used in the PCR. Sequenced by immunoSEQ multiplex PCR; TCRdb stores in-frame clones only, minus some. The sample lists roughly 200,000 clones; around four fifths were seen once. As for this clone: Its antigen is not identified.

Sequencing was performed on PBMCs. The chain combines TRBV9 with TRBJ2-2, with no clear D. This receptor was identified in a man between 40 and 49 years old in good health and CMV-seropositive. CDR3 DNA: TGTGCCAGCAGCGTTAAAAACACCGGGGAGCTGTTTTTT. It specifies CASSVKNTGELFF.